The 14 T cell receptor beta chains reported below all come from one sample, sequenced in a study of blood T cell repertoires in COVID-19 (dated by TCRdb to about 2020). The library was made by the immunoSEQ multiplex PCR assay. This immuneACCESS table, as held by TCRdb, lists in-frame sequences with V and J called but not all clones. Of the missing ones, under half trace to an unresolved V gene in checked studies; the others have no known cause. In all, the sample holds more than 200,000 clones, and more than 75% of those were seen once. The ten largest account for approximately 8% of the sample. The sample comprised peripheral blood. These receptors came from an elderly woman with COVID-19, enrolled during active disease.

CDR3 sequence: CASSYETGPYEQYF. CDR3 sequence (DNA): TGTGCCAGCAGCTACGAGACAGGGCCCTACGAGCAGTACTTC. The rearrangement links TRBV4-2 to TRBJ2-7, with 7 positions matching TRBD1. The germline V gene encodes CDR1 LGHNA and CDR2 YNFKEQ. Trimming took 5 bases from V and 2 from J; bases not matched to a gene: 6. This CDR3 region has 14 residues.

The chain joins TRBV30 to TRBJ1-2, with D uncertain. Germline-derived CDR1 and CDR2 are GTSNPN and SVGIG (reference sequence). The ends were cut back, 7 bases at V and 4 bases at J, with 22 bases in the middle. The CDR3 spans 15 residues. The CDR3 sequence is CAYYRNRTPGYGYTF. CDR3 DNA: TGTGCCTATTATAGAAATCGGACTCCGGGCTATGGCTACACCTTC. The entire variable domain, with the rest obtained from reference TRBV30 and TRBJ1-2, is as follows: SQTIHQWPATLVQPVGSPLSLECTVEGTSNPNLYWYRQAAGRGLQLLFYSVGIGQISSEVPQNLSASRPQDRQFILSSKKLLLSDSGFYLCAYYRNRTPGYGYTFGSGTRLTVV.

The rearrangement uses TRBV7-2 and TRBJ2-1; perhaps TRBD2 as D (6 bases). V gave up 5 bases and J gave up 7 bases, with 18 bases separating them. The CDR3 contains 15 residues. In germline, CDR1 is SGHTA, CDR2 FQGNSA. CDR3 sequence (DNA): TGTGCCAGCAGCCCGCATCCTTCTAGCGCTAATGAGCAGTTCTTC. This translates into CASSPHPSSANEQFF.

The rearrangement joins TRBV27 to TRBJ1-1, with D hard to call. This CDR3 contains 12 residues. V dropped 7 bases and J dropped 7 bases, with 13 bases sitting between them. Germline V lookup: CDR1 MNHEY, CDR2 SMNVEV (reference sequence). In DNA, the CDR3 is TGTGCCAGCATCTCGAGGGCGAGTGAAGCTTTCTTT. Protein sequence: CASISRASEAFF.

The V call is TRBV13, the J call TRBJ2-3; 12 nucleotides align to TRBD2. The CDR3 consists of 17 residues. Trimming cost V 5 bases and J 6 bases; bases outside gene matches: 12. CDR1 PRHDT and CDR2 FYEKMQ come from the germline V gene (reference sequence). The CDR3 DNA reads as TGTGCCAGCAGCCTAACGCCGACTAGCGGGAGAGATGATACGCAGTATTTT. Its protein product is CASSLTPTSGRDDTQYF.

This CDR3 reads CASSVGDAHTQYF. In nucleotides, the CDR3 is TGTGCCAGCAGTGTCGGAGACGCCCATACGCAGTATTTT. The J gene is TRBJ2-3, the V gene TRBV2; no reliable D call. The CDR3 runs 13 residues. Germline V CDR1 and CDR2: SNHLY, FYNNEI. The V end lost 4 bases, the J end lost 7 bases, and 12 bases lay between the germline ends.

In this sample, this clone turned up once. This chain links TRBV20-1 with TRBJ2-1; D may be TRBD1 (5 bases). The ends were cut back, 3 bases at V and 6 bases at J, with 6 bases in the middle. CDR3 length: 11 amino acids. Germline loops: CDR1 DFQATT, CDR2 SNEGSKA (reference sequence). The CDR3 here is CSASQGNEQFF. The CDR3 DNA sequence: TGCAGTGCTAGCCAGGGCAATGAGCAGTTCTTC.

The chain recombines TRBV6-5 with TRBJ1-5; D ambiguous. V was shortened by 0 bases and J by 1 base, with 7 bases between the two germline ends. The CDR3 covers 15 residues. Germline V gives CDR1 MNHEY, CDR2 SVGAGI. CDR3 bases: TGTGCCAGCAGTTACTCTGGAGGGAGCAATCAGCCCCAGCATTTT. Translating it yields CASSYSGGSNQPQHF.

This clone was counted between two and nine times. V is TRBV27 and J is TRBJ2-7, with D perhaps matching TRBD1 (7 bases). The CDR3 covers 15 residues. Per the germline V gene, CDR1 is MNHEY and CDR2 is SMNVEV (reference sequence). V was trimmed by 5 bases and J by 2 bases, leaving 16 bases between them. Here the CDR3 reads CASSPRQGGAYEQYF. Here the CDR3 DNA reads TGTGCCAGCAGTCCTAGACAGGGAGGTGCCTACGAGCAGTACTTC.

This clone was counted between two and nine times. The chain employs TRBV4-1 and TRBJ2-5; D uncertain. The V gene's germline CDR1 is MGHRA and CDR2 YSYEKL. The CDR3 is made up of 14 amino acids. Trimming removed 3 bases from V and 5 bases from J, with 13 bases in between. DNA for the CDR3: TGCGCCAGCAGCCACTCCTCCCAGGCGGAGACCCAGTACTTC. It codes for CASSHSSQAETQYF.

The V gene is TRBV18, the J gene TRBJ2-1, with 9 positions matching TRBD2. The CDR3 is 15 residues long. V lost 3 bases to trimming and J lost 10 bases; unmatched junction nucleotides: 10. Germline V gene data show CDR1 as KGHSH and CDR2 as LQKENI. The CDR3 nucleotides read TGTGCCAGCTCACCCAAGAGCGGGGGGTCCTTCGAGCAGTTCTTC. Translating gives CASSPKSGGSFEQFF.

The rearrangement links TRBV7-8 to TRBJ2-1; 7 bases map to TRBD2. The CDR3 length is 17 residues. Germline loops: CDR1 SGHVS, CDR2 FQNEAQ. Trimming cost V 5 bases and J 0 bases; bases outside gene matches: 10. CDR3 protein: CASSLREGGVSYNEQFF. In DNA, the CDR3 is TGTGCCAGCAGCCTTAGGGAGGGCGGGGTCTCCTACAATGAGCAGTTCTTC.

V gene TRBV5-1 combines with J gene TRBJ1-1; possible D gene TRBD1, 5 bases. Germline V gene sequence: CDR1 SGHRS, CDR2 YFSETQ. The CDR3 is 14 residues long. The germline V and J ends were trimmed by 3 bases and 0 bases, with 9 bases remaining between them. The CDR3 nucleotides are TGCGCCAGCAGCTCCGACAGAATGAACACTGAAGCTTTCTTT. This codes for CASSSDRMNTEAFF.

The V and J genes are TRBV27 and TRBJ2-7; 11 positions match TRBD2. The CDR3 loop spans 15 amino acids. The junction had 5 bases not matched to a gene; V was cut back by 3 bases and J by 4 bases. Germline lookup yields CDR1 MNHEY and CDR2 SMNVEV (reference sequence). CDR3 sequence reads: CASSFLTSGSYEQYF. The CDR3 coding sequence is TGTGCCAGCAGTTTCCTCACTAGCGGGAGTTACGAGCAGTACTTC.